This T cell receptor (beta chain) was sequenced in a study of shared clonotypes between healthy human individuals. The junction had 9 bases not matched to a gene; V was cut back by 7 bases and J by 4 bases. The CDR3 length is 15 residues. Germline values: CDR1 MNHNS, CDR2 SASEGT. TCRdb keeps only in-frame clones here, not all; method: immunoSEQ multiplex PCR. The data hold roughly 2.6 million clones, with approximately 94% observed a single time. Regarding this clone: The antigen is not known.

General study findings and limits: Naive subsets generally exceeded memory subsets in estimated richness. Sampling involved blood alone; tissue repertoires likely differ.

The TCR was taken from a young man in good health. Sequenced input: naive CD4+ T cells sorted from blood. Subset of the sample: CD45RA+ positively selected. The V and J genes are TRBV6-1 and TRBJ2-1; 8 bases agree with TRBD2. The DNA of the CDR3 is TGTGCCAGCACGATCGGGGGGGGCTTTTACAATGAGCAGTTCTTC. It specifies CASTIGGGFYNEQFF.